The rows below give T cell receptor beta chains drawn from one sample of a study of CD8 T cells in ankylosing spondylitis. TCRdb re-analysed the 5' RACE reads in MiXCR, keeping a single row per CDR3 protein. The table records about 840,000 distinct CDR3 sequences, about 12% of them present only once. The specimen was blood, either unsorted or a sorted T cell fraction (not recorded which). The receptors were gathered from a male donor with ankylosing spondylitis. Both conserved end residues are part of each CDR3. D genes are given only for firm matches. The size entry is marked missing in some rows and otherwise reads once, few, many or a size class.

DNA: TGTGCCTGGAGTGTAAGGGCAGGGGGCTTGAACGAGCAGTACTTC
CDR3: CAWSVRAGGLNEQYF
D: TRBD1
J: TRBJ2-7
size: few
V: TRBV30

DNA: TGCGCCAGCAGCTTGATTGGTCGGTGGGTTAGTTACAATGAGCAGTTCTTC
CDR3: CASSLIGRWVSYNEQFF
D: NA
J: TRBJ2-1
size: few
V: TRBV5-1

DNA: TGTGCCACCAGTGACCCAGGGAGGGATCAGCCCCAGCATTTT
CDR3: CATSDPGRDQPQHF
D: NA
J: TRBJ1-5
size: NA
V: TRBV24-1

DNA: TGTGCCATCAGTCCCTTTAGGGACAGGGTCACTGAAGCTTTCTTT
CDR3: CAISPFRDRVTEAFF
D: TRBD1
J: TRBJ1-1
size: many
V: TRBV10-3

DNA: TGTGCCAGCAGTTTTGCCTGGAGGGGGTGGCCCCAGCATTTT
CDR3: CASSFAWRGWPQHF
D: NA
J: TRBJ1-5
size: few
V: TRBV12-3/TRBV12-4

DNA: TGTGCCAGCAGTTACCGGACTAGTTGGGAGCAGTACTTC
CDR3: CASSYRTSWEQYF
D: TRBD2
J: TRBJ2-7
size: few
V: TRBV6-2/TRBV6-3

DNA: TGTGCCAGCAGCCGACAGACAGGGGTGAGAAACAATGAGCAGTTCTTC
CDR3: CASSRQTGVRNNEQFF
D: TRBD1
J: TRBJ2-1
size: few
V: TRBV3-1

DNA: TGCAGTGCTAGTGTGGGGACCTGGGGTGAAAAACTGTTTTTT
CDR3: CSASVGTWGEKLFF
D: NA
J: TRBJ1-4
size: few
V: TRBV20-1

DNA: TGCAGTGCTAGAGCGGTGTGGCGGAGCCCGGATGAGCAGTTCTTC
CDR3: CSARAVWRSPDEQFF
D: NA
J: TRBJ2-1
size: many
V: TRBV20-1

DNA: TGTGCCTGGACGTCGGGACCCTACGAGCAGTACTTC
CDR3: CAWTSGPYEQYF
D: NA
J: TRBJ2-7
size: once
V: TRBV30

DNA: TGTGCCAGCAGTGAAGAGGTCAGGGGGAAACTGTTTTTT
CDR3: CASSEEVRGKLFF
D: TRBD1
J: TRBJ1-4
size: NA
V: TRBV2

DNA: TGTGCCAGCAGCTTAAATACCGATTCCCCGTTCTTC
CDR3: CASSLNTDSPFF
D: NA
J: TRBJ2-1
size: NA
V: TRBV7-3

DNA: TGTGCCAGCAGCCGTGGGAGCTCTGGGGCCAACGTCCTGACTTTC
CDR3: CASSRGSSGANVLTF
D: NA
J: TRBJ2-6
size: NA
V: TRBV7-2

DNA: TGTGCCAGCAGGGGAGCATCATTAGCGCAGTATTTT
CDR3: CASRGASLAQYF
D: NA
J: TRBJ2-3
size: NA
V: TRBV25-1

DNA: TGCGCCAGCAGCTTCTACAGGGGGGACACCGGGGAGCTGTTTTTT
CDR3: CASSFYRGDTGELFF
D: TRBD1
J: TRBJ2-2
size: few
V: TRBV5-1

DNA: TGTGCCAGCAGCCTCTCCTCTGGCGTTGGCGGTGGCTACACCTTC
CDR3: CASSLSSGVGGGYTF
D: NA
J: TRBJ1-2
size: many
V: TRBV7-2

DNA: TGTGCCACCAGTGATCCCCGCAGGACTGGGTCTGACGAGCAGTACTTC
CDR3: CATSDPRRTGSDEQYF
D: NA
J: TRBJ2-7
size: NA
V: TRBV24-1

DNA: TGTGCCAGCAGCCGCAGGGACAGCCTCTACTACAATGAGCAGTTCTTC
CDR3: CASSRRDSLYYNEQFF
D: TRBD1
J: TRBJ2-1
size: many
V: TRBV6-1

DNA: TGTGCCAGCAAGGGACTCCTCTACAATGAGCAGTTCTTC
CDR3: CASKGLLYNEQFF
D: NA
J: TRBJ2-1
size: NA
V: TRBV6-2/TRBV6-3

DNA: TGTGCCATCAGTACTAGCGGGAGTTACGTGGGGGAATACAATGAGCAGTTCTTC
CDR3: CAISTSGSYVGEYNEQFF
D: TRBD2
J: TRBJ2-1
size: few
V: TRBV10-3

DNA: TGTGCCAGCACCCGAGGGGGGACAAGTTACAATGAGCAGTTCTTC
CDR3: CASTRGGTSYNEQFF
D: NA
J: TRBJ2-1
size: NA
V: TRBV11-2

DNA: TGCAGTGCCCTCCCAGCGGGGGGTTTCTATGGCTACACCTTC
CDR3: CSALPAGGFYGYTF
D: NA
J: TRBJ1-2
size: many
V: TRBV20-1

DNA: TGTGCCAGCAGTTCCCGGGGGCCCTACTCCTACGAGCAGTACTTC
CDR3: CASSSRGPYSYEQYF
D: NA
J: TRBJ2-7
size: NA
V: TRBV6-2/TRBV6-3

DNA: TGCAGTGCTAGAGATAGGACAACAACTAATGAAAAACTGTTTTTT
CDR3: CSARDRTTTNEKLFF
D: NA
J: TRBJ1-4
size: few
V: TRBV20-1

DNA: TGTGCCAGCAGCTTGCGAGCGGCCCACACCGGGGAGCTGTTTTTT
CDR3: CASSLRAAHTGELFF
D: NA
J: TRBJ2-2
size: few
V: TRBV5-6

DNA: TGTGCCAGCTCAGTCGGCCCGGGACGCAACTACGAGCAGTACTTC
CDR3: CASSVGPGRNYEQYF
D: NA
J: TRBJ2-7
size: NA
V: TRBV18

DNA: TGCAGTGCTAGAGACCCGGGAGGGGCCAACGTCCTGACTTTC
CDR3: CSARDPGGANVLTF
D: NA
J: TRBJ2-6
size: NA
V: TRBV20-1

DNA: TGCAGCGTTGAAGTTGCGGGGGGTTGGACAGATACGCAGTATTTT
CDR3: CSVEVAGGWTDTQYF
D: TRBD2
J: TRBJ2-3
size: many
V: TRBV29-1

DNA: TGTGCCAGCACCCGGGAGGGTAGAAACTATGGCTACACCTTC
CDR3: CASTREGRNYGYTF
D: NA
J: TRBJ1-2
size: NA
V: TRBV12-3/TRBV12-4

DNA: TGCAGTGCTCCAACAGGGTGGGGTGATCATAGCAATCAGCCCCAGCATTTT
CDR3: CSAPTGWGDHSNQPQHF
D: NA
J: TRBJ1-5
size: few
V: TRBV20-1

DNA: TGTGCCAGCACCGCTGGGACTGTCGCCTACGAGCAGTACTTC
CDR3: CASTAGTVAYEQYF
D: NA
J: TRBJ2-7
size: NA
V: TRBV6-1

DNA: TGTGCCAGTCTTAGCCTTGGGAGCTCCTACAATGAGCAGTTCTTC
CDR3: CASLSLGSSYNEQFF
D: NA
J: TRBJ2-1
size: NA
V: TRBV28

DNA: TGCAGCGTGTCCTCGGACTACACAGATACGCAGTATTTT
CDR3: CSVSSDYTDTQYF
D: NA
J: TRBJ2-3
size: many
V: TRBV29-1

DNA: TGTGCCAGCAGCGTAGGACAATTCGAGACCCAGTACTTC
CDR3: CASSVGQFETQYF
D: NA
J: TRBJ2-5
size: NA
V: TRBV9

DNA: TGTGCCATCAGCCAAGTCTCCGGGGCCTACGAGCAGTACTTC
CDR3: CAISQVSGAYEQYF
D: NA
J: TRBJ2-7
size: NA
V: TRBV4-2

DNA: TGTGCCACCAGTGATTTCGCGCAGTACCAAGAGACCCAGTACTTC
CDR3: CATSDFAQYQETQYF
D: NA
J: TRBJ2-5
size: NA
V: TRBV24-1

DNA: TGCAGTGCTAGCCAACCAAACTATGGCTACACCTTC
CDR3: CSASQPNYGYTF
D: NA
J: TRBJ1-2
size: few
V: TRBV20-1

DNA: TGTGCCAGCAGCTCATCGCCCGTGAAGCGACTAATGAACACTGAAGCTTTCTTT
CDR3: CASSSSPVKRLMNTEAFF
D: NA
J: TRBJ1-1
size: many
V: TRBV7-2

DNA: TGTGCCAGCAGTGCCAGGGCAGGACCCAATCAGCCCCAGCATTTT
CDR3: CASSARAGPNQPQHF
D: NA
J: TRBJ1-5
size: many
V: TRBV6-1

DNA: TGTGCCAGCAGTAATCCGACACGTTCTGGAAACACCATATATTTT
CDR3: CASSNPTRSGNTIYF
D: NA
J: TRBJ1-3
size: NA
V: TRBV6-1

DNA: TGTGCCATCAGTGACCGGGACAGGGCTAGGGATGAGCAGTTCTTC
CDR3: CAISDRDRARDEQFF
D: TRBD1
J: TRBJ2-1
size: few
V: TRBV10-3

DNA: TGTGCCACCAGTGACCTCAGGGGGAGGGCAGATACGCAGTATTTT
CDR3: CATSDLRGRADTQYF
D: NA
J: TRBJ2-3
size: NA
V: TRBV24-1

DNA: TGCGCCAGCATCCCGGCGACAGGGGTATACGAGCAGTACTTC
CDR3: CASIPATGVYEQYF
D: TRBD1
J: TRBJ2-7
size: NA
V: TRBV5-1

DNA: TGTGCCAGCAGCCGGACTTTTACTGAAGCTTTCTTT
CDR3: CASSRTFTEAFF
D: NA
J: TRBJ1-1
size: many
V: TRBV28

DNA: TGTGCCAGCAGAAAACTAGACTCTGGCACAGATACGCAGTATTTT
CDR3: CASRKLDSGTDTQYF
D: NA
J: TRBJ2-3
size: few
V: TRBV27

DNA: TGCAGCGTGGGGGCCGGCTACACCTTC
CDR3: CSVGAGYTF
D: NA
J: TRBJ1-2
size: many
V: TRBV29-1

DNA: TGCGCCAGCAGCACCGGGACAGGAGCCAACTCCTACGAGCAGTACTTC
CDR3: CASSTGTGANSYEQYF
D: TRBD1
J: TRBJ2-7
size: NA
V: TRBV5-1

DNA: TGTGCCAGCAGTGTAGAGAGGGGGCGCGGATACGAGCAGTACTTC
CDR3: CASSVERGRGYEQYF
D: TRBD1
J: TRBJ2-7
size: few
V: TRBV6-4

DNA: TGTGCCAGCAGTTTTGTCCTTCCTAGCGGGACTCGAGCCTACGAGCAGTACTTC
CDR3: CASSFVLPSGTRAYEQYF
D: TRBD2
J: TRBJ2-7
size: many
V: TRBV12-3/TRBV12-4

DNA: TGTGCCAGCAGGTTTGGGGGGGGGTCTGGAAACACCATATATTTT
CDR3: CASRFGGGSGNTIYF
D: NA
J: TRBJ1-3
size: few
V: TRBV28